This T cell receptor (beta chain) was found in a study of blood T cell repertoires in COVID-19. Overall study: T cells, B-cell-depleted T cells, or PBMCs provided the cDNA or gDNA that served as material.

Ages ranged from roughly 18 to 100 years, with residence in 24 US areas. Original analysis: Counts of nucleated cells, estimated from reference gene primer amplification, were obtained. Measured with immunoSEQ multiplex PCR; TCRdb has only the in-frame clones, and not every one. D and trimming come from the DNA, and the V and J calls and clone size come from that table. This repertoire shows about 380,000 clones, more than 70% found once; its top ten account for roughly 1.2%. CDR1 and CDR2 (germline): MNHEY, SVGAGI. V gave up 5 bases and J gave up 4 bases, with 14 bases separating them. This CDR3 contains 14 residues.

V and J are TRBV6-5 and TRBJ1-1; D remains ambiguous. The sequencing sample was made of PBMCs or T cells enriched from blood (not recorded which). The clonotype comes from a woman aged 18-29 years who had recovered from COVID-19. Here the CDR3 DNA reads TGTGCCAGCAGTCGACGGGGTGAAAGCACTGAAGCTTTCTTT. This translates into CASSRRGESTEAFF.